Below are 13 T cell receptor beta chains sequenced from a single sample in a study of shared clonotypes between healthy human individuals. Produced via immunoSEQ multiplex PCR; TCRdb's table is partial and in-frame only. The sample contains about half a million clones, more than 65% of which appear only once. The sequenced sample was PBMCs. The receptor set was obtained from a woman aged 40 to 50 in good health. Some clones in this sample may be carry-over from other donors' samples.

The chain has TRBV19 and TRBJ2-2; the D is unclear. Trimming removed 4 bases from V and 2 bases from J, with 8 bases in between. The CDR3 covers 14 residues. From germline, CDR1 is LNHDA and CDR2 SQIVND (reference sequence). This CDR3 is CASSTGGNTGELFF. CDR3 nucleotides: TGTGCCAGTAGTACAGGCGGAAACACCGGGGAGCTGTTTTTT.

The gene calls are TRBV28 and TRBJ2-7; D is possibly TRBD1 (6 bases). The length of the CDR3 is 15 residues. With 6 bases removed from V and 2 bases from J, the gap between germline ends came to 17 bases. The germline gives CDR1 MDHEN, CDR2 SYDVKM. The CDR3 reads CASRTYRDQTYEQYF. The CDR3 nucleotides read TGTGCCAGCAGAACCTACAGGGACCAAACCTACGAGCAGTACTTC.

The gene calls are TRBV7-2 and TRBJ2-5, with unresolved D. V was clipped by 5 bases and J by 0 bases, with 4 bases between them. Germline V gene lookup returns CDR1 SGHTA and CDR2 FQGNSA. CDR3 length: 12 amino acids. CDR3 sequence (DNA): TGTGCCAGCAGCCGGTACCAAGAGACCCAGTACTTC. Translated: CASSRYQETQYF.

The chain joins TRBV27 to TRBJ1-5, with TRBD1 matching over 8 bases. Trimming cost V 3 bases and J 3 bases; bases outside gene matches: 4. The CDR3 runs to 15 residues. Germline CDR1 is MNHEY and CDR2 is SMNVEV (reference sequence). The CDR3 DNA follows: TGTGCCAGCAGTTTGTGGGGACAGGACAATCAGCCCCAGCATTTT. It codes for CASSLWGQDNQPQHF.

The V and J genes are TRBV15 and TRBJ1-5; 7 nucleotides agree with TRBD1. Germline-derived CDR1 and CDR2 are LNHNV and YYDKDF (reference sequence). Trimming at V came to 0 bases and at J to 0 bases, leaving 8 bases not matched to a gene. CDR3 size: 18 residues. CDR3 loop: CATSRDLDRPYSNQPQHF. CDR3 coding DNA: TGTGCCACCAGCAGAGATCTGGACAGGCCATATAGCAATCAGCCCCAGCATTTT.

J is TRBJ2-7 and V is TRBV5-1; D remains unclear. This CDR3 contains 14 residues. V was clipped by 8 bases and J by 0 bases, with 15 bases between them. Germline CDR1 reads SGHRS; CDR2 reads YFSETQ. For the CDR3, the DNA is TGCGCCAGTATGGTGTCGGCTACCTCCTACGAGCAGTACTTC. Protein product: CASMVSATSYEQYF.

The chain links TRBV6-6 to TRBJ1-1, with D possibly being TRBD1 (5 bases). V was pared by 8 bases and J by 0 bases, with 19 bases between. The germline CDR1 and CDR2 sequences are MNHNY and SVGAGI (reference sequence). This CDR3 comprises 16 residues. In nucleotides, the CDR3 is TGTGCCAGCCGAGATCGGGGGGGAGCTATGAACACTGAAGCTTTCTTT. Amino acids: CASRDRGGAMNTEAFF.

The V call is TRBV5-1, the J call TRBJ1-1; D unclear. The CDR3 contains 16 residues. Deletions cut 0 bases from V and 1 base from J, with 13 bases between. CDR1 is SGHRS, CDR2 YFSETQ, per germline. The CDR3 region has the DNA TGCGCCAGCAGCTTGGGGGGAATGGCGAGGAACACTGAAGCTTTCTTT. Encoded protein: CASSLGGMARNTEAFF.

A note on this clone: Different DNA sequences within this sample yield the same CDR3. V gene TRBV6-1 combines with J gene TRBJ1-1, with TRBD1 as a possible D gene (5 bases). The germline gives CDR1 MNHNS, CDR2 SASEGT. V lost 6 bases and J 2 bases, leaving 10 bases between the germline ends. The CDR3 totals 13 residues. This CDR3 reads CASSGTLNTEAFF. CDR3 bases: TGTGCCAGCAGCGGGACCTTAAACACTGAAGCTTTCTTT.

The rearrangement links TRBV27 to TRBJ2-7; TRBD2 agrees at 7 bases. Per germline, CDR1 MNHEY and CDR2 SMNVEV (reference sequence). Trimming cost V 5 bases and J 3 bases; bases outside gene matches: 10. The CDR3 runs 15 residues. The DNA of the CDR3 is TGTGCCAGCAGTCCTACGACTAGCTTAGACTACGAGCAGTACTTC. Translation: CASSPTTSLDYEQYF.

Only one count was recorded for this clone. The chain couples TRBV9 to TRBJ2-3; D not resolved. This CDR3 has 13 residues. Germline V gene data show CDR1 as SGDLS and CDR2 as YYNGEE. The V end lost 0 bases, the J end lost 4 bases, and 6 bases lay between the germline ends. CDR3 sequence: CASSVEWADTQYF. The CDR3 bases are TGTGCCAGCAGCGTAGAGTGGGCAGATACGCAGTATTTT.

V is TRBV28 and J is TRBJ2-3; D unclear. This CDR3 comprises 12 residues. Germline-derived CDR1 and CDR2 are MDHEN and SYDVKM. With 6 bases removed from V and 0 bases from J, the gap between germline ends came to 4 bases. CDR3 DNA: TGTGCCAGCAGGCTCAGCACAGATACGCAGTATTTT. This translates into CASRLSTDTQYF.

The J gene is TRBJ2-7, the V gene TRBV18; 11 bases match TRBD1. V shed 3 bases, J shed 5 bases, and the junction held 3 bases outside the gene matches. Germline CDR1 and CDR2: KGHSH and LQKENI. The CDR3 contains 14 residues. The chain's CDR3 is CASSPDRGLDEQYF. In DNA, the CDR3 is TGTGCCAGCTCACCGGACAGGGGGCTAGACGAGCAGTACTTC.